The T cell receptor beta chain described here comes from a study of T-cell reconstitution after alpha-beta-depleted transplantation in children. Regarding the study as a whole: Two months or so post-transplant, alpha-beta T cells reportedly derived from several hundred expanded graft clones. At one year after transplant, newly produced T cells mostly accounted for T-cell counts and diversity. Some patients' high day-60 TCRbeta diversity was attributed to recipient cells surviving conditioning.

A library of TCRbeta sequences, prepared with unique molecular identifiers, was generated. TCRdb called the PCR reads again in MiXCR, with one record for every CDR3 protein. Among approximately 110,000 distinct CDR3 sequences listed, 20% to 25% were seen once. Germline V gene data show CDR1 as SQVTM and CDR2 as ANQGSEA. This CDR3 spans 16 amino acids. The junction had 13 bases not matched to a gene; V was cut back by 4 bases and J by 4 bases. Notes on this clonotype: Its antigen is as yet unknown.

The sample here was PBMCs, mostly from graft donor cells, taken 180 days after TCRalphabeta/CD19-depleted stem cell transplant. The sequence was obtained from a male patient under 10 years old who had a stem cell transplant for chronic granulomatous disease, so the T cells may come from the graft donor. The V call is TRBV29-1, the J call TRBJ2-3; 8 bases map to TRBD2. CDR3 sequence reads: CSVAPLLAGSPDTQYF. The CDR3 DNA reads TGCAGCGTTGCCCCCCTTTTAGCGGGAAGTCCAGATACGCAGTATTTT.